The TCR beta chain under discussion was sequenced for a study of T cell responses to AZD1222 COVID-19 vaccine. Clones were sequenced by immunoSEQ multiplex PCR, and TCRdb holds only the in-frame ones, with some missing. Here the sample spans 100,000 to 150,000 clones, 89% being singletons. CDR1 is SGHTA and CDR2 is FQGNSA in the germline V gene. This CDR3 has 14 amino acids. The V segment lost 5 bases and the J segment 2 bases; nucleotides outside the gene matches: 3. Specimen: peripheral blood, collected on day 0 of AZD1222 vaccination. V and J are TRBV7-2 and TRBJ1-2; 9 nucleotides line up with TRBD1. This clonotype was sampled from an adult in good health. The DNA of the CDR3 is TGTGCCAGCAGCCCCGGACAGGGGAACTATGGCTACACCTTC. Its translation is CASSPGQGNYGYTF.